Below, 15 T cell receptor beta chains from the same sample are listed, as sequenced in a study of neurological immune-mediated disorders. TCRdb called the 5' RACE reads again in MiXCR, with one record for every CDR3 protein. Seen here are more than 15,000 distinct CDR3 sequences, roughly 14% observed once, and the top ten hold roughly 13%. The sample consisted of PBMCs. Every receptor here comes from a man between 60 and 70 years old with HTLV-1-associated myelopathy (HAM/TSP).

This clonotype is medium-sized within its sample. The chain recombines TRBV7-8 with TRBJ1-2; TRBD1 might be the D (5 bases). The germline CDR1 and CDR2 sequences are SGHVS and FQNEAQ. V lost 1 base to trimming and J lost 9 bases, with 15 bases between them. This CDR3 is built from 14 residues. Here the CDR3 reads CASSLGGEKMSYTF. The CDR3 DNA reads TGTGCCAGCAGCTTAGGGGGGGAAAAGATGAGCTACACCTTC. The variable domain in full, completed from reference TRBV7-8 and TRBJ1-2, reads GAGVSQSPRYKVAKRGQDVALRCDPISGHVSLFWYQQALGQGPEFLTYFQNEAQLDKSGLPSDRFFAERPEGSVSTLKIQRTQQEDSAVYLCASSLGGEKMSYTFGSGTRLTVV.

In its sample, this clonotype was seen many times. J is TRBJ2-6 and V is TRBV3-1, with D hard to call. Looked up from germline, CDR1 is LGHDT and CDR2 is YNNKEL (reference sequence). CDR3 length: 17 amino acids. V was clipped by 4 bases and J by 0 bases, with 13 bases between them. The DNA for the CDR3 is TGTGCCAGCAGCCTCATAAGAGGACCCTCTGGGGCCAACGTCCTGACTTTC. Protein sequence: CASSLIRGPSGANVLTF.

This clonotype has a count of ten or more. This chain links TRBV12-3 or TRBV12-4 with TRBJ2-2, with TRBD2 identical over 10 bases. The length of the CDR3 is 16 residues. Losses at the gene ends were 5 bases for V and 6 bases for J; bases not matched to a gene: 9. The CDR3 DNA is TGTGCCAGCAGTCCCGTGGGGAGCGGGGGGGCCGGGGAGCTGTTTTTT. It codes for CASSPVGSGGAGELFF.

This clonotype was seen repeatedly, ten times or more. The chain has TRBV25-1 and TRBJ2-3; TRBD2 aligns across 15 bases. In germline, CDR1 is MGHDK, CDR2 SYGVNS. V dropped 6 bases and J dropped 6; count of bases not matched to a gene: 4. The CDR3 covers 15 residues. The CDR3, as DNA: TGTGCCAGCAGCACCGGGACTAGCGGGGGGGATACGCAGTATTTT. Translation gives CASSTGTSGGDTQYF.

The chain links TRBV5-5 to TRBJ1-6; D is unresolved. The germline V and J ends were trimmed by 3 bases and 5 bases, with 9 bases remaining between them. Germline CDR1 SGHKS, CDR2 YYEKEE (reference sequence). The CDR3 sequence is 14 residues long. The CDR3 DNA reads TGTGCCAGCAGCTCACATACCAATAATTCACCCCTCCACTTT. Amino acids: CASSSHTNNSPLHF.

This clonotype appeared many times. The chain combines TRBV21-1 with TRBJ2-7; TRBD1, the D gene given by the table, was not confirmed from the DNA. TRBV21-1 is noted as a pseudogene. The CDR3 length is 12 residues. Here the CDR3 reads CASSKRGGEQYF. Here the CDR3 DNA reads TGTGCCAGCAGCAAGCGGGGGGGCGAGCAGTACTTC.

This clonotype is deemed medium-sized. This sequence joins TRBV9 and TRBJ2-2; tentative D call: TRBD1 (5 bases). The CDR3 length is 16 residues. CDR1 and CDR2 (germline): SGDLS, YYNGEE. The V end lost 1 base, the J end lost 3 bases, and 13 bases lay between the germline ends. CDR3 sequence reads: CASSVSPRADTGELFF. In DNA form, the CDR3 reads TGTGCCAGCAGCGTAAGTCCCAGGGCGGACACCGGGGAGCTGTTTTTT.

This clonotype was counted ten times or more. The chain uses TRBV20-1 and TRBJ2-3; weak D call: TRBD2 (6 bases). Per germline, CDR1 DFQATT and CDR2 SNEGSKA (reference sequence). This CDR3 is built from 12 residues. Between the trimmed V and J ends, which lost 4 bases and 4 bases, there was a span of 9 bases. The CDR3 sequence is CSAMGLSDTQYF. CDR3 DNA: TGCAGTGCTATGGGACTCTCAGATACGCAGTATTTT.

This clonotype was observed many times. The chain couples TRBV5-1 to TRBJ1-1, with 8 bases matching TRBD1. Per germline, CDR1 SGHRS and CDR2 YFSETQ. V lost 2 bases to trimming and J lost 1 base; unmatched junction nucleotides: 4. The CDR3 is 15 amino acids. The CDR3 is CASSFRTGRNTEAFF. CDR3 sequence (DNA): TGCGCCAGCAGCTTCCGGACAGGGCGGAACACTGAAGCTTTCTTT.

This clonotype was seen repeatedly, ten times or more. The chain carries TRBV27 and TRBJ2-3; 9 nucleotides agree with TRBD2. The J segment lost 2 bases and the V segment lost 5 bases, leaving 8 bases of the junction unmatched. Germline lookup yields CDR1 MNHEY and CDR2 SMNVEV (reference sequence). CDR3 length: 16 residues. The CDR3 coding sequence is TGTGCCAGCAGTCCTGCGGGGGGGATCTACACAGATACGCAGTATTTT. Amino acids: CASSPAGGIYTDTQYF.

This clonotype occurred many times. The chain links TRBV7-2 to TRBJ2-2; 10 bases line up with TRBD2. J lost 4 bases, V lost 0 bases, and 8 bases had no gene match. The CDR3 length is 18 residues. Per germline, CDR1 SGHTA and CDR2 FQGNSA. The CDR3 region has the DNA TGTGCCAGCAGCTTAGCCCCTAGCGGGGGTTTTTTCACCGGGGAGCTGTTTTTT. Translation gives CASSLAPSGGFFTGELFF.

In this sample, this clonotype is medium-sized (0.01 to 0.1%). The CDR3 nucleotides read TGCGCCAGCAGCATAGCAGGGGGCGCGAACACTGAAGCTTTCTTT. Protein product: CASSIAGGANTEAFF. The rearrangement links TRBV5-1 to TRBJ1-1; 8 bases map to TRBD1. Germline V gene data show CDR1 as SGHRS and CDR2 as YFSETQ. The CDR3 has 15 residues. The V segment lost 4 bases and the J segment 1 base; nucleotides outside the gene matches: 6.

This clonotype was seen repeatedly, ten times or more. This chain links TRBV29-1 with TRBJ1-2, with TRBD1 identical over 9 bases. Losses at the gene ends were 4 bases for V and 4 bases for J; bases not matched to a gene: 4. CDR1 SQVTM and CDR2 ANQGSEA come from the germline V gene. The CDR3 extends over 13 amino acids. The CDR3 DNA reads as TGCAGCGTTGGGACAGGGGATGTCTATGGCTACACCTTC. The encoded protein is CSVGTGDVYGYTF.

This clonotype was found many times. V is TRBV20-1 and J is TRBJ2-2; D possibly matches TRBD1 or TRBD2 (7 bases each). The germline V gene has CDR1 DFQATT and CDR2 SNEGSKA (reference sequence). V was shortened by 3 bases and J by 3 bases, with 14 bases between the two germline ends. The CDR3 length is 15 residues. CDR3 in amino acids: CSASIQGGDTGELFF. Written as DNA, the CDR3 is TGCAGTGCTAGTATCCAGGGGGGGGACACCGGGGAGCTGTTTTTT.

By frequency in the sample, this clonotype is medium-sized. The V call is TRBV10-3, the J call TRBJ2-2, with D maybe TRBD1 (6 bases). This CDR3 region has 12 residues. Germline loops: CDR1 ENHRY, CDR2 SYGVKD. V dropped 9 bases and J dropped 5 bases, with 10 bases sitting between them. CDR3 loop: CAMGQGTGELFF. The CDR3 coding sequence is TGTGCCATGGGTCAGGGGACCGGGGAGCTGTTTTTT.